Listed below are T cell receptor beta chains from one sample, sequenced in a study of pediatric ulcerative colitis. TCRdb keeps only in-frame clones here, not all; method: immunoSEQ multiplex PCR. The data show 65,000 or so clones, 86% seen once. The sequencing sample was made of blood. The receptors were sampled from a boy aged 10-17 years with severe ulcerative colitis. Each CDR3 is given with its conserved first and last residue. The order of the fields is J gene, clone size, V gene, CDR3 protein. Where a row states a size, it is once, few, many or the class of an expanded clone; other rows omit it.

J gene: TRBJ1-2
clone size: -
V gene: TRBV7-9
CDR3 protein: CASSLTGYGYTF

J gene: TRBJ2-5
clone size: -
V gene: TRBV7-6
CDR3 protein: CASSLGTETQYF

J gene: TRBJ2-7
clone size: -
V gene: TRBV7-2
CDR3 protein: CASSLRREGPYEQYF

J gene: TRBJ1-1
clone size: -
V gene: TRBV7-3
CDR3 protein: CASSEGQGNTEAFF

J gene: TRBJ1-1
clone size: -
V gene: TRBV29-1
CDR3 protein: CSVSLVDRGEAFF

J gene: TRBJ2-2
clone size: -
V gene: TRBV19
CDR3 protein: CASTLTPGQNTGELFF

J gene: TRBJ2-7
clone size: once
V gene: TRBV2
CDR3 protein: CASSGIGNEQYF

J gene: TRBJ1-1
clone size: -
V gene: TRBV29-1
CDR3 protein: CSVPEGATEAFF

J gene: TRBJ2-2
clone size: -
V gene: TRBV6-5
CDR3 protein: CASRFKGLNTGELFF

J gene: TRBJ1-2
clone size: -
V gene: TRBV19
CDR3 protein: CASSIGTPGQLGYTF

J gene: TRBJ1-4
clone size: -
V gene: TRBV6-5
CDR3 protein: CASRAGTGGDRKLFF

J gene: TRBJ2-7
clone size: -
V gene: TRBV4-3
CDR3 protein: CASSLERGIYEQYF

J gene: TRBJ1-3
clone size: -
V gene: TRBV5-1
CDR3 protein: CASRLTGDGNTIYF

J gene: TRBJ1-5
clone size: -
V gene: TRBV23-1
CDR3 protein: CASRLDRGGGQPQHF

J gene: TRBJ1-1
clone size: -
V gene: TRBV11-2
CDR3 protein: CASSLDPRAFF

J gene: TRBJ1-2
clone size: -
V gene: TRBV7-8
CDR3 protein: CASSLAERQGPKPNYGYTF